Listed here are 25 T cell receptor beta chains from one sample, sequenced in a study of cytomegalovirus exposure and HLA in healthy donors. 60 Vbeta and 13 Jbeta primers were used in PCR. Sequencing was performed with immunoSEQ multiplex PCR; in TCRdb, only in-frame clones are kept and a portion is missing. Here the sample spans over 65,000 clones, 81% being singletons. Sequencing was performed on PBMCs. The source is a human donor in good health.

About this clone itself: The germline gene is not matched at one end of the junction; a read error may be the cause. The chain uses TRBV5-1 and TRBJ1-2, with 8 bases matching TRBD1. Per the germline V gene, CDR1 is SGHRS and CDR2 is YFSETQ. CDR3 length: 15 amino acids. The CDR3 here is CASSLEDREMDGYPF. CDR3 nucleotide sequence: TGCGCCAGCAGCTTGGAGGACAGGGAGATGGATGGCTACCCCTTC.

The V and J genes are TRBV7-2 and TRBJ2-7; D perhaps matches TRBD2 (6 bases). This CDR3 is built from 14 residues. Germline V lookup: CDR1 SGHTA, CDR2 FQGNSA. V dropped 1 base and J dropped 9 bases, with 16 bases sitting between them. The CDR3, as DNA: TGTGCCAGCAGCTTAGGGAAGCGGGCCTGTGGGCAGTACTTC. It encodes CASSLGKRACGQYF.

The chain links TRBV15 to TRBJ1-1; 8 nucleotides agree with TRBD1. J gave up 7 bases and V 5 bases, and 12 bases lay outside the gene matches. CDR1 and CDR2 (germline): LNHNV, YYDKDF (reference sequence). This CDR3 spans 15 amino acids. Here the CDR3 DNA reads TGTGCCACCAGCGGCCCGGGGCAGGGGGCGGGTGAAGCTTTCTTT. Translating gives CATSGPGQGAGEAFF.

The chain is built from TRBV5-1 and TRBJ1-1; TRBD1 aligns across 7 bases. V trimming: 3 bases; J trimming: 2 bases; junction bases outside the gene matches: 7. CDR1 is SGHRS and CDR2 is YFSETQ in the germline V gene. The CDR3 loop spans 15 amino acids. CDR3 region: CASSSEGQFNTEAFF. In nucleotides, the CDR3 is TGCGCCAGCAGCTCCGAGGGACAGTTCAACACTGAAGCTTTCTTT.

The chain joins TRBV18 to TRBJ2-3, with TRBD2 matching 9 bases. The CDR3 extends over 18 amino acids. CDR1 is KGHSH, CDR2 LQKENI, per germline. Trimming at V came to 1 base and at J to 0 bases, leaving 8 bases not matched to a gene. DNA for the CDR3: TGTGCCAGCTCACCACTAGCTGGCGGGGGGGCGAGCACAGATACGCAGTATTTT. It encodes CASSPLAGGGASTDTQYF. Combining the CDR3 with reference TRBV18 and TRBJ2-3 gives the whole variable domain NAGVMQNPRHLVRRRGQEARLRCSPMKGHSHVYWYRQLPEEGLKFMVYLQKENIIDESGMPKERFSAEFPKEGPSILRIQQVVRGDSAAYFCASSPLAGGGASTDTQYFGPGTRLTVL.

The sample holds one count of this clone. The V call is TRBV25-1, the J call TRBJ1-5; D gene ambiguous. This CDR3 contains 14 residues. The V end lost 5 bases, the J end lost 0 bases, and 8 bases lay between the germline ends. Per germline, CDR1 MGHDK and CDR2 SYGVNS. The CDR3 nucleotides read TGTGCCAGCAGTAGCCACTATAGCAATCAGCCCCAGCATTTT. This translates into CASSSHYSNQPQHF. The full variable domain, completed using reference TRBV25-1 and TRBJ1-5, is EADIYQTPRYLVIGTGKKITLECSQTMGHDKMYWYQQDPGMELHLIHYSYGVNSTEKGDLSSESTVSRIRTEHFPLTLESARPSHTSQYLCASSSHYSNQPQHFGDGTRLSIL.

The CDR3: CASSPGGEQFF. For the CDR3, the DNA is TGTGCCAGCAGCCCAGGGGGGGAGCAGTTCTTC. The genes are TRBV7-9 and TRBJ2-1; D is perhaps TRBD1 (7 bases). The CDR3 is 11 amino acids. The germline gives CDR1 SEHNR, CDR2 FQNEAQ (reference sequence). Trimming cost V 5 bases and J 10 bases, with 9 bases left between them.

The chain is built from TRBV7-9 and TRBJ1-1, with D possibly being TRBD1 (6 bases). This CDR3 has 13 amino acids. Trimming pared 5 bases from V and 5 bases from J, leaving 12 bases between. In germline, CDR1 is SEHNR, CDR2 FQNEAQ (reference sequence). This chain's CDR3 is CASSQLQGTEAFF. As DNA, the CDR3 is TGTGCCAGCAGCCAATTACAGGGAACTGAAGCTTTCTTT.

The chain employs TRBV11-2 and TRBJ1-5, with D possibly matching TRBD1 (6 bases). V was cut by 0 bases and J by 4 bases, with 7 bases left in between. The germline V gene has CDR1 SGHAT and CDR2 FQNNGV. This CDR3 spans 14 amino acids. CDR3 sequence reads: CASSLEQGNQPQHF. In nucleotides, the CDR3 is TGTGCCAGCAGCTTAGAGCAGGGGAATCAGCCCCAGCATTTT.

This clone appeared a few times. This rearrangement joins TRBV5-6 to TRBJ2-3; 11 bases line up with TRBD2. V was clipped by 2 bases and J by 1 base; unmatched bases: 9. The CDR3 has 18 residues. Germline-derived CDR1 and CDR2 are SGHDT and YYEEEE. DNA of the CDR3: TGTGCCAGCAGCTTTTTGGCTAGCGGGGGGCAGGGCACAGATACGCAGTATTTT. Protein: CASSFLASGGQGTDTQYF. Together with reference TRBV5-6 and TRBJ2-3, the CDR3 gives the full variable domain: DAGVTQSPTHLIKTRGQQVTLRCSPKSGHDTVSWYQQALGQGPQFIFQYYEEEERQRGNFPDRFSGHQFPNYSSELNVNALLLGDSALYLCASSFLASGGQGTDTQYFGPGTRLTVL.

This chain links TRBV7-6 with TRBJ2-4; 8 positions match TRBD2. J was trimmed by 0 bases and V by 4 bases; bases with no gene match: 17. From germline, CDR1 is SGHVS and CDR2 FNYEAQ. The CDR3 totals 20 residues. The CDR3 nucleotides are TGTGCCAGCAGCTACCTTTTCGGGGGGGCTGGAGAGATAGCCAAAAACATTCAGTACTTC. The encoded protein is CASSYLFGGAGEIAKNIQYF.

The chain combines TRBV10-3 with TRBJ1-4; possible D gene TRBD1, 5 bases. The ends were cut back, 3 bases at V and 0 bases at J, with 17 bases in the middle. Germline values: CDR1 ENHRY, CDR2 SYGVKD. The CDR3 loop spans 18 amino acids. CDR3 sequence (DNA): TGTGCCATCAGTGACCTAACAGGAGGGCCCTCAACTAATGAAAAACTGTTTTTT. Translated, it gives CAISDLTGGPSTNEKLFF.

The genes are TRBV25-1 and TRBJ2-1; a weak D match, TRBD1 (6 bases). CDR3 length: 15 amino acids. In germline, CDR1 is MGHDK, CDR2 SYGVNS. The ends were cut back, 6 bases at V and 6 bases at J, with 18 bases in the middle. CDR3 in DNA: TGTGCCAGCAGCGCCTCCGGGAAACAGGGCAATGAGCAGTTCTTC. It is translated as CASSASGKQGNEQFF.

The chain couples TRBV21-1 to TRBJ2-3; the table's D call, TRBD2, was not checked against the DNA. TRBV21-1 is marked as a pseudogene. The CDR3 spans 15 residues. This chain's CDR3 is CASSGDFPSTDTQYF. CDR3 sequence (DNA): TGTGCCAGCAGCGGGGACTTCCCTAGCACAGATACGCAGTATTTT.

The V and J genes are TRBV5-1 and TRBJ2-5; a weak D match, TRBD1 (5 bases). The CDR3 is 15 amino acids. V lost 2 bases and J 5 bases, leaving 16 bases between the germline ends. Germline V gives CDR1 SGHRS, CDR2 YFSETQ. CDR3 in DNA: TGCGCCAGCAGCTTTGAACAGGTCACGCGGGAGACCCAGTACTTC. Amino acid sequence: CASSFEQVTRETQYF.

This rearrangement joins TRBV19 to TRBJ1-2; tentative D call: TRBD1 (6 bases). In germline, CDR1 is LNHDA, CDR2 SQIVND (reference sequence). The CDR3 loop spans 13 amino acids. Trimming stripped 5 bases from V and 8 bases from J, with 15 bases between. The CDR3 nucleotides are TGTGCCAGTAGTGGCACAGGGCTAGAGGGCTACACCTTC. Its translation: CASSGTGLEGYTF.

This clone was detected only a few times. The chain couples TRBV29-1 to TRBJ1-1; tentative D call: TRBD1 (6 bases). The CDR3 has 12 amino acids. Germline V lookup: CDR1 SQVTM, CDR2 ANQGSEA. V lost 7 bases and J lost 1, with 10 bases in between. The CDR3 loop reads CSARQANTEAFF. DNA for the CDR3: TGCAGCGCTAGACAGGCGAACACTGAAGCTTTCTTT.

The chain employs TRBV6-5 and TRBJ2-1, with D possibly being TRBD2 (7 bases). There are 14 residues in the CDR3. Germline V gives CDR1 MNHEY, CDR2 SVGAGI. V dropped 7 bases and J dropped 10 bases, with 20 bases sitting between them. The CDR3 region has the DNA TGTGCCAGCACCAACCCGGCGGGGGCCTGGGAGCAGTTCTTC. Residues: CASTNPAGAWEQFF.

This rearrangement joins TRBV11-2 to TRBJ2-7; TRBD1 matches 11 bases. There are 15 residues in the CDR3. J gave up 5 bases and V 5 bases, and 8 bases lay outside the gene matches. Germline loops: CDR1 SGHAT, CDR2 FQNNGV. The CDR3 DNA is TGTGCCAGCAGCCCGACCAGGACAGGGGGCAACGAGCAGTACTTC. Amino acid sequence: CASSPTRTGGNEQYF.

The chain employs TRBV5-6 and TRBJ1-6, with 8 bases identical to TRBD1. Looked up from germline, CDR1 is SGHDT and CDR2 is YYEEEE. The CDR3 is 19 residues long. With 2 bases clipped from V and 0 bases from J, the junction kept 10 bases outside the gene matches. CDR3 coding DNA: TGTGCCAGCAGCTTAGGACAGGGAAAGGCAAGCTCCTATAATTCACCCCTCCACTTT. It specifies CASSLGQGKASSYNSPLHF.

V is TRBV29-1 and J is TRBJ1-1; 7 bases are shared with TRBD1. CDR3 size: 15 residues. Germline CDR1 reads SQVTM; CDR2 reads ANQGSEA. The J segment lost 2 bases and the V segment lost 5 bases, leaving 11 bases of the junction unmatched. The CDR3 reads CSVLKDRVENTEAFF. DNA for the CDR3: TGCAGCGTTCTAAAAGACAGGGTGGAAAACACTGAAGCTTTCTTT.

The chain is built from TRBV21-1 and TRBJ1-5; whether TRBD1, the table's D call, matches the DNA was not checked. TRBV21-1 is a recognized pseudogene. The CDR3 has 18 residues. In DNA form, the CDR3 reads TGTGCCAGCAGTGGAAAGGAGGGACAGGGACGAAGGAATCAGCCCCAGCATTTT. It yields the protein CASSGKEGQGRRNQPQHF.

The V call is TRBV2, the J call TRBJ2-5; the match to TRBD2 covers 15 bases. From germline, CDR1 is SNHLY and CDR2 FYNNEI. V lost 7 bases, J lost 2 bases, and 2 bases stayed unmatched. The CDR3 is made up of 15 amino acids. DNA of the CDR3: TGTGCCAGCAAGGGGACTAGCGGGGGGCAAGAGACCCAGTACTTC. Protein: CASKGTSGGQETQYF. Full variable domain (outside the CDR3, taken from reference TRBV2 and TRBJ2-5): EPEVTQTPSHQVTQMGQEVILRCVPISNHLYFYWYRQILGQKVEFLVSFYNNEISEKSEIFDDQFSVERPDGSNFTLKIRSTKLEDSAMYFCASKGTSGGQETQYFGPGTRLLVL.

The CDR3 loop reads CASSRDLNTEAFF. CDR3 in DNA: TGTGCCAGCAGCCGGGACTTGAACACTGAAGCTTTCTTT. This sequence joins TRBV5-6 and TRBJ1-1; D perhaps matches TRBD1 (5 bases). V gave up 4 bases and J gave up 0 bases, with 7 bases separating them. This CDR3 region has 13 residues. Per germline, CDR1 SGHDT and CDR2 YYEEEE.

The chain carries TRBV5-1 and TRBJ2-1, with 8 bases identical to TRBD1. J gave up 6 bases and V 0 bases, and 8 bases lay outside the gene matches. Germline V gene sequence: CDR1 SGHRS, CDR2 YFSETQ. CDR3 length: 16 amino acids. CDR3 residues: CASSLGVRGQSNEQFF. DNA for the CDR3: TGCGCCAGCAGCTTGGGCGTCAGGGGGCAAAGCAATGAGCAGTTCTTC.